This T cell receptor beta chain emerged from a study of T cell repertoires in cytomegalovirus infection. TCRdb reprocessed the reads via MiXCR and lists one record per CDR3 protein. The sample records around 430,000 distinct CDR3 sequences, 42% being singletons. This clonotype was seen only a few times. No antigen is known for it. This CDR3 region has 14 residues. The germline V and J ends were trimmed by 0 bases and 7 bases, with 9 bases remaining between them. Germline-derived CDR1 and CDR2 are SGHVS and FNYEAQ. The receptor was derived from a human donor in good health (CMV status not recorded). Some clones in this sample may be carry-over from other donors' samples. This chain links TRBV7-6 with TRBJ1-4; tentatively, D is TRBD1 (5 bases). This material consisted of cultured PBMCs, taken from culture after CMV antigen stimulation. The chain's CDR3 is CASSLAAGREKLFF. The CDR3 DNA reads TGTGCCAGCAGCTTAGCGGCAGGGCGTGAAAAACTGTTTTTT.